This entry lists 29 T cell receptor beta chains sequenced from one sample in a study of human T cells and chemical hapten exposure. Time point specified: pre-sensitization, week 0. Treatment indicated: therapeutic diphenylcyclopropenone sensitization with weekly scalp DPC. TCRdb analysed the RACE reads with MiXCR anew, one entry per CDR3 protein. Of about 74,000 distinct CDR3 sequences listed, less than 15% were seen once; the top ten hold over 3.5%. The material sequenced was whole blood, taken in connection with sensitization to the hapten diphenylcyclopropenone (DPC). The source of these receptors is a woman aged 45-65 years with alopecia areata. Some clones in this sample may be carry-over from other donors' samples.

The chain has TRBV20-1 and TRBJ2-7; maybe TRBD1 (6 bases). The V end lost 0 bases, the J end lost 0 bases, and 12 bases lay between the germline ends. Looked up from germline, CDR1 is DFQATT and CDR2 is SNEGSKA (reference sequence). The CDR3 loop spans 15 amino acids. The CDR3 loop reads CSARDPDSNSYEQYF. In nucleotides, the CDR3 is TGCAGTGCTAGAGATCCGGACAGCAACTCCTACGAGCAGTACTTC.

This clonotype was observed once. The CDR3 is CASRWATSTDTQYF. CDR3 sequence (DNA): TGCGCCAGCCGTTGGGCTACCAGCACAGATACGCAGTATTTT. The rearrangement uses TRBV5-1 and TRBJ2-3; D unclear. Germline V gene data show CDR1 as SGHRS and CDR2 as YFSETQ. Trimming pared 7 bases from V and 0 bases from J, leaving 12 bases between. CDR3 length equals 14 residues. The full variable domain, rest sourced from reference TRBV5-1 and TRBJ2-3, is KAGVTQTPRYLIKTRGQQVTLSCSPISGHRSVSWYQQTPGQGLQFLFEYFSETQRNKGNFPGRFSGRQFSNSRSEMNVSTLELGDSALYLCASRWATSTDTQYFGPGTRLTVL.

Ten or more counts support this clonotype. The chain uses TRBV16 and TRBJ2-1; 7 bases are a match to TRBD1. Germline CDR1 reads KGHSY; CDR2 reads FQNENV. V lost 4 bases to trimming and J lost 6 bases; unmatched junction nucleotides: 9. The CDR3 is 15 residues long. CDR3 protein: CASSLRTGESNEQFF. Written as DNA, the CDR3 is TGTGCCAGCAGCCTGCGGACAGGCGAATCCAATGAGCAGTTCTTC.

V gene TRBV18 combines with J gene TRBJ2-7; 7 nucleotides match TRBD2. The CDR3 has 15 residues. Per germline, CDR1 KGHSH and CDR2 LQKENI. Trimming removed 6 bases from V and 1 base from J; junction bases left unmatched: 9. The CDR3 spells CASSGSGTDSYEQYF. The CDR3 DNA reads as TGTGCCAGCTCTGGAAGCGGGACGGATTCCTACGAGCAGTACTTC.

The chain is built from TRBV29-1 and TRBJ2-3; D perhaps matches TRBD2 (7 bases). The ends were cut back, 4 bases at V and 2 bases at J, with 13 bases in the middle. CDR3 length: 14 residues. Germline CDR1 SQVTM, CDR2 ANQGSEA. Written as DNA, the CDR3 is TGCAGCGTTGTGCGTGGGGGGGCCACAGATACGCAGTATTTT. This gives the protein CSVVRGGATDTQYF.

CDR3 loop: CASSLDGYQSTDTQYF. CDR3 sequence (DNA): TGTGCCAGCAGCTTAGATGGCTACCAAAGCACAGATACGCAGTATTTT. The chain links TRBV7-8 to TRBJ2-3; D gene ambiguous. The germline V and J ends were trimmed by 1 base and 0 bases, with 11 bases remaining between them. CDR1 and CDR2 (germline): SGHVS, FQNEAQ. The CDR3 extends over 16 amino acids.

This clonotype was seen ten or more times. This chain connects TRBV28 to TRBJ1-1, with TRBD1 as a possible D gene (6 bases). V lost 5 bases, J lost 3 bases, and 13 bases lay in between. Germline V CDR1 and CDR2: MDHEN, SYDVKM. The CDR3 extends over 14 amino acids. CDR3 in DNA: TGTGCCAGCAGTGTCGAGAGGGGGGACACTGAAGCTTTCTTT. It encodes CASSVERGDTEAFF.

The chain uses TRBV29-1 and TRBJ1-2; unclear D gene. The CDR3 is 10 amino acids. Germline-derived CDR1 and CDR2 are SQVTM and ANQGSEA. V lost 5 bases to trimming and J lost 8 bases, with 9 bases between them. DNA for the CDR3: TGCAGCGTTAGCCCGGAGGGCTACACCTTC. Translation gives CSVSPEGYTF.

This clonotype was detected many times. The chain joins TRBV6-6 to TRBJ2-1; the match to TRBD2 covers 7 bases. Germline CDR1 is MNHNY and CDR2 is SVGAGI (reference sequence). Trimming removed 0 bases from V and 0 bases from J; junction bases left unmatched: 2. This CDR3 contains 16 residues. CDR3 nucleotide sequence: TGTGCCAGCAGTTACTCGGGCGGGAGCTCCTACAATGAGCAGTTCTTC. Amino acid sequence: CASSYSGGSSYNEQFF.

The chain joins TRBV20-1 to TRBJ2-7; D may match TRBD1 or TRBD2 (5 bases each). The V end lost 6 bases, the J end lost 2 bases, and 32 bases lay between the germline ends. Germline CDR1 is DFQATT and CDR2 is SNEGSKA (reference sequence). This CDR3 contains 19 residues. CDR3 in DNA: TGCAGTGCCAGTAAATCCCACCGCCGGCCCTTGGGGGAAACCTACGAGCAGTACTTC. Protein sequence: CSASKSHRRPLGETYEQYF.

This sequence joins TRBV7-2 and TRBJ1-2, with TRBD1 matching over 7 bases. With V trimmed by 3 bases and J by 6 bases, 1 base remained unmatched. The CDR3 has 12 amino acids. Per the germline V gene, CDR1 is SGHTA and CDR2 is FQGNSA. CDR3 protein: CASSFGTDGYTF. CDR3 nucleotides: TGTGCCAGCAGCTTTGGGACAGATGGCTACACCTTC.

This clonotype was counted only a few times. The chain employs TRBV24-1 and TRBJ1-5; D is unclear. The length of the CDR3 is 12 residues. V was clipped by 12 bases and J by 2 bases, with 10 bases between them. Germline CDR1 reads KGHDR; CDR2 reads SFDVKD. The CDR3 is CAAYCGNQPQHF. The CDR3 DNA reads as TGTGCCGCCTACTGCGGCAATCAGCCCCAGCATTTT.

This clonotype was observed at least ten times. The chain uses TRBV20-1 and TRBJ2-7; no definite D call. The germline V gene has CDR1 DFQATT and CDR2 SNEGSKA (reference sequence). V gave up 1 base and J gave up 3 bases, with 7 bases separating them. CDR3 length equals 12 residues. CDR3 DNA sequence: TGCAGTGCTAGAGTAGTCCGCTACGAGCAGTACTTC. Protein: CSARVVRYEQYF.

Many counts were recorded for this clonotype. Here the CDR3 DNA reads TGTGCCAGCAGCTTAGAGGCGGGAGGGCCAAATACGCAGTATTTT. Residues: CASSLEAGGPNTQYF. The chain recombines TRBV7-9 with TRBJ2-3; 9 bases are shared with TRBD2. The CDR3 length is 15 residues. V lost 1 base and J lost 7; bases outside the gene matches: 6. Germline lookup yields CDR1 SEHNR and CDR2 FQNEAQ (reference sequence).

V gene TRBV18 combines with J gene TRBJ1-1; D is ambiguous. The CDR3 consists of 15 residues. V dropped 3 bases and J dropped 5 bases, with 16 bases sitting between them. In germline, CDR1 is KGHSH, CDR2 LQKENI. This chain's CDR3 is CASSPRVRAGTEAFF. CDR3 DNA: TGTGCCAGCTCACCCCGCGTGAGGGCCGGAACTGAAGCTTTCTTT.

Here the CDR3 reads CASGAIPRYEQYF. CDR3 nucleotide sequence: TGCGCCAGCGGGGCTATCCCCCGATACGAGCAGTACTTC. The V and J genes are TRBV10-2 and TRBJ2-7, with D tentatively TRBD1 (5 bases). Trimming shortened V by 8 bases and J by 4 bases, and 15 bases separated the two germline ends. Germline V gives CDR1 WSHSY, CDR2 SAAADI. The CDR3 length is 13 residues.

This clonotype was counted a few times. The chain carries TRBV10-3 and TRBJ2-1; 10 nucleotides agree with TRBD2. Trimming removed 5 bases from V and 7 bases from J; junction bases left unmatched: 8. CDR1 is ENHRY and CDR2 is SYGVKD in the germline V gene. The CDR3 is 15 amino acids. The CDR3 sequence: CAISNLAGVGNEQFF. CDR3 bases: TGTGCCATCAGTAACCTAGCGGGAGTGGGGAATGAGCAGTTCTTC.

The chain joins TRBV3-1 to TRBJ2-1; no clear D. Looked up from germline, CDR1 is LGHDT and CDR2 is YNNKEL (reference sequence). This CDR3 has 14 residues. Between the trimmed V and J ends, which lost 4 bases and 0 bases, there was a span of 7 bases. The CDR3 DNA is TGTGCCAGCAGCCCCGCAGTCTCCTACAATGAGCAGTTCTTC. As protein: CASSPAVSYNEQFF.

This rearrangement joins TRBV3-1 to TRBJ1-1; D remains unclear. This CDR3 is 15 amino acids long. Germline V gene data show CDR1 as LGHDT and CDR2 as YNNKEL (reference sequence). With 5 bases removed from V and 2 bases from J, the gap between germline ends came to 15 bases. CDR3 protein: CASSFRGRTNTEAFF. DNA for the CDR3: TGTGCCAGCAGCTTCCGAGGACGAACTAACACTGAAGCTTTCTTT.

The gene calls are TRBV20-1 and TRBJ2-1; no clear D gene. Trimming stripped 6 bases from V and 3 bases from J, with 18 bases between. CDR3 size: 15 residues. Germline CDR1 reads DFQATT; CDR2 reads SNEGSKA (reference sequence). The CDR3 protein is CSAFPAGVFYNEQFF. CDR3 nucleotides: TGCAGTGCCTTCCCAGCTGGAGTTTTCTACAATGAGCAGTTCTTC.

This clonotype has a handful of counts. The chain couples TRBV6-2 or TRBV6-3 to TRBJ2-7; D remains unclear. Trimming pared 2 bases from V and 0 bases from J, leaving 11 bases between. The CDR3 is 15 amino acids. CDR1 and CDR2 (germline): MNHEY, SVGEGT. CDR3 in amino acids: CASSYRAGVSYEQYF. DNA of the CDR3: TGTGCCAGCAGTTACCGGGCAGGAGTCTCCTACGAGCAGTACTTC.

V and J are TRBV2 and TRBJ2-5, with 11 bases lining up with TRBD1. Germline loops: CDR1 SNHLY, CDR2 FYNNEI. This CDR3 region has 16 residues. The ends lost 7 bases at V and 4 bases at J; junction bases unmatched: 11. In nucleotides, the CDR3 is TGTGCCAGCATTGGATCGAGGACAGGGGGCCCAGAGACCCAGTACTTC. Residues: CASIGSRTGGPETQYF.

This clonotype was detected ten times or more. The chain uses TRBV18 and TRBJ1-5; 10 bases fit TRBD1. V shed 1 base, J shed 7 bases, and the junction held 4 bases outside the gene matches. This CDR3 has 15 residues. From germline, CDR1 is KGHSH and CDR2 LQKENI. This CDR3 is CASSPLGTGAQPQHF. The CDR3 DNA is TGTGCCAGCTCACCACTCGGGACAGGGGCACAGCCCCAGCATTTT. Full variable domain (missing parts from reference TRBV18 and TRBJ1-5): NAGVMQNPRHLVRRRGQEARLRCSPMKGHSHVYWYRQLPEEGLKFMVYLQKENIIDESGMPKERFSAEFPKEGPSILRIQQVVRGDSAAYFCASSPLGTGAQPQHFGDGTRLSIL.

This clonotype came up a few times. The chain employs TRBV7-2 and TRBJ1-5, with a weak D call TRBD1 (5 bases). Trimming took 5 bases from V and 5 from J, leaving 13 bases between them. The CDR3 covers 14 residues. Germline values: CDR1 SGHTA, CDR2 FQGNSA. CDR3: CASSLGGGYQPQHF. Here the CDR3 DNA reads TGTGCCAGCAGCCTGGGGGGAGGTTATCAGCCCCAGCATTTT.

Only one count was recorded for this clonotype. The V and J genes are TRBV18 and TRBJ1-1; D not resolved. Germline loops: CDR1 KGHSH, CDR2 LQKENI. Trimming removed 0 bases at V and 4 bases at J, with 12 bases between. The CDR3 is 15 residues long. Here the CDR3 reads CASSPPLGGGTEAFF. CDR3 coding DNA: TGTGCCAGCTCACCACCGTTGGGTGGAGGCACTGAAGCTTTCTTT.

This clonotype was observed a handful of times. The chain recombines TRBV6-2 or TRBV6-3 with TRBJ2-3; possible D gene TRBD2, 6 bases. The CDR3 loop spans 16 amino acids. V dropped 0 bases and J dropped 2 bases, with 12 bases sitting between them. Germline CDR1 MNHEY, CDR2 SVGEGT. The CDR3 DNA reads as TGTGCCAGCAGTTACTCCGTGACTAGTATCACAGATACGCAGTATTTT. Its translation is CASSYSVTSITDTQYF.

CDR3 amino acids: CSVELTGADTQYF. As DNA, the CDR3 is TGCAGCGTGGAGCTTACGGGAGCGGATACGCAGTATTTT. The chain joins TRBV29-1 to TRBJ2-3; possibly TRBD2 for D (6 bases). The CDR3 extends over 13 amino acids. Germline CDR1 reads SQVTM; CDR2 reads ANQGSEA. V was cut by 6 bases and J by 6 bases, with 16 bases left in between.

This clonotype has a handful of counts. This chain connects TRBV7-6 to TRBJ1-2; D may be TRBD1 (5 bases). Germline CDR1 SGHVS, CDR2 FNYEAQ. The CDR3 extends over 13 amino acids. Trimming shortened V by 1 base and J by 4 bases, and 7 bases separated the two germline ends. The CDR3: CASSLGGVYGYTF. The CDR3 nucleotides read TGTGCCAGCAGCTTAGGGGGCGTCTATGGCTACACCTTC. The full variable domain, in which reference TRBV7-6 and TRBJ1-2 provide the parts outside the CDR3, is GAGVSQSPRYKVTKRGQDVALRCDPISGHVSLYWYRQALGQGPEFLTYFNYEAQQDKSGLPNDRFSAERPEGSISTLTIQRTEQRDSAMYRCASSLGGVYGYTFGSGTRLTVV.

The table lists this clonotype with a few counts. The chain has TRBV3-1 and TRBJ1-6; 10 nucleotides agree with TRBD1. With V trimmed by 4 bases and J by 7 bases, 1 base remained unmatched. Germline V gives CDR1 LGHDT, CDR2 YNNKEL (reference sequence). The CDR3 runs to 14 residues. This CDR3 is CASSPDRGNSPLHF. CDR3 DNA sequence: TGTGCCAGCAGCCCGGACAGGGGGAATTCACCCCTCCACTTT.